This entry lists 32 T cell receptor beta chains sequenced from one sample in a study of human T cells and chemical hapten exposure. Time point given: pre-sensitization, week 0. Documented treatment: therapeutic diphenylcyclopropenone sensitization with weekly scalp DPC. TCRdb redid the calling of the RACE reads with MiXCR, one entry per CDR3 protein. The sample lists over 300,000 distinct CDR3 sequences, approximately 5.1% occurring once. The starting material was whole blood, obtained in connection with sensitization to the hapten diphenylcyclopropenone (DPC). Source of these receptors: a woman between 45 and 65 years old with alopecia areata. Some clones in this sample may be carry-over from other donors' samples.

This clonotype was counted ten times or more. The chain is built from TRBV12-5 and TRBJ2-4, with 8 bases matching TRBD2. Germline CDR1 is LGHNT and CDR2 is FRNRAP. Unmatched junction bases numbered 8, after V lost 10 bases and J lost 6 bases. The CDR3 is made up of 13 amino acids. CDR3 protein: CATGRGALNIQYF. DNA for the CDR3: TGTGCTACTGGGCGGGGGGCGCTAAACATTCAGTACTTC.

The table lists this clonotype with many counts. The V gene is TRBV28, the J gene TRBJ2-7, with a possible D match to TRBD2 (5 bases). CDR3 length: 14 amino acids. The V gene's germline CDR1 is MDHEN and CDR2 SYDVKM. The CDR3 spells CATRVAGGSYEQYF. The CDR3 DNA reads as TGTGCAACGAGAGTAGCAGGAGGATCCTACGAGCAGTACTTC.

The chain has TRBV29-1 and TRBJ2-3; D is ambiguous. The germline V gene encodes CDR1 SQVTM and CDR2 ANQGSEA. V lost 2 bases and J 5 bases, leaving 11 bases between the germline ends. The CDR3 runs to 13 residues. The DNA for the CDR3 is TGCAGCGTTGAACGGGTGGAGCGAGATACGCAGTATTTT. Its translation: CSVERVERDTQYF.

V is TRBV29-1 and J is TRBJ2-3; a weak D match, TRBD2 (6 bases). CDR1 and CDR2 from the germline V gene are SQVTM and ANQGSEA. Trimming shortened V by 7 bases and J by 2 bases, and 13 bases separated the two germline ends. The CDR3 is 13 residues long. CDR3 residues: CSGQTRSTDTQYF. The CDR3 DNA sequence: TGCAGCGGCCAGACTAGATCCACAGATACGCAGTATTTT.

The chain's CDR3 is CAISEADQETQYF. The CDR3, as DNA: TGTGCCATCAGTGAGGCGGATCAAGAGACCCAGTACTTC. The rearrangement joins TRBV10-3 to TRBJ2-5; no clear D gene. The CDR3 has 13 residues. Germline CDR1 is ENHRY and CDR2 is SYGVKD. V gave up 2 bases and J gave up 2 bases, with 6 bases separating them.

This clonotype was counted only a few times. This rearrangement joins TRBV27 to TRBJ2-7; a possible D gene is TRBD1 (6 bases). With 10 bases removed from V and 3 bases from J, the gap between germline ends came to 13 bases. The CDR3 covers 12 residues. CDR1 is MNHEY, CDR2 SMNVEV, per germline (reference sequence). CDR3 bases: TGTGCCACCTCGGACAGATACTACGAGCAGTACTTC. Its translation is CATSDRYYEQYF.

The genes are TRBV15 and TRBJ1-1; D not resolved. Deletions cut 4 bases from V and 1 base from J, with 13 bases between. CDR3 length equals 15 residues. Germline CDR1 is LNHNV and CDR2 is YYDKDF (reference sequence). The CDR3 loop reads CATSTSRAANTEAFF. CDR3 nucleotides: TGTGCCACCAGCACAAGTAGGGCGGCGAACACTGAAGCTTTCTTT.

In nucleotides, the CDR3 is TGTGCCATCAGTGAGTACAGGGGAGGGAACACTGAAGCTTTCTTT. Its protein product is CAISEYRGGNTEAFF. The V call is TRBV10-3, the J call TRBJ1-1, with 7 bases lining up with TRBD1. The CDR3 is 15 residues long. The V gene's germline CDR1 is ENHRY and CDR2 SYGVKD. The trim removed 1 base at V and 1 base at J, leaving 3 bases unmatched.

The chain couples TRBV12-3 or TRBV12-4 to TRBJ1-1; the D gene is possibly TRBD1 (5 bases). The ends were cut back, 7 bases at V and 10 bases at J, with 22 bases in the middle. The CDR3 has 14 residues. The CDR3 nucleotides are TGTGCCAGCACTTTGGGGACCCAGGAATTAGGAGCTTTCTTT. Translation gives CASTLGTQELGAFF.

This clonotype was seen many times. The chain has TRBV9 and TRBJ2-1, with TRBD1 matching 12 bases. V dropped 2 bases and J dropped 10; count of bases not matched to a gene: 7. CDR3 size: 15 residues. Germline loops: CDR1 SGDLS, CDR2 YYNGEE. The CDR3 here is CASSVMGQGAREQFF. For the CDR3, the DNA is TGTGCCAGCAGCGTTATGGGACAGGGGGCGCGGGAGCAGTTCTTC.

V is TRBV6-2 or TRBV6-3 and J is TRBJ2-5, with D possibly TRBD2 on 6 matching bases. The germline V and J ends were trimmed by 4 bases and 7 bases, with 22 bases remaining between them. Germline V gene sequence: CDR1 MNHEY, CDR2 SVGEGT. The CDR3 spans 16 residues. This chain's CDR3 is CASSSVLEGYLGTQYF. The DNA of the CDR3 is TGTGCCAGCAGTTCCGTCCTGGAGGGGTACCTCGGGACCCAGTACTTC.

This rearrangement joins TRBV4-3 to TRBJ2-2, with D perhaps assigned TRBD1 or TRBD2 (5 bases each). The CDR3 consists of 16 residues. The germline V gene has CDR1 LGHNA and CDR2 YSLEER. The V gene lost 4 bases and the J gene lost 1 base, with 13 bases spanning the gap. CDR3 in amino acids: CASSPSSGLNTGELFF. The CDR3 DNA is TGCGCCAGCAGCCCGTCTTCGGGGCTGAACACCGGGGAGCTGTTTTTT.

This clonotype was seen a handful of times. This chain uses TRBV4-2 with TRBJ2-4, with TRBD1 as a possible D gene (5 bases). Trimming took 0 bases from V and 1 from J, leaving 13 bases between them. CDR1 and CDR2 from the germline V gene are LGHNA and YNFKEQ. The CDR3 totals 17 residues. This chain's CDR3 is CASSQDRAIGAKNIQYF. In DNA, the CDR3 is TGTGCCAGCAGCCAAGACAGGGCAATTGGTGCCAAAAACATTCAGTACTTC.

This clonotype was seen at least ten times. The chain combines TRBV6-2 or TRBV6-3 with TRBJ2-1; D could derive from TRBD1 or TRBD2 (6 bases each). The ends were cut back, 2 bases at V and 6 bases at J, with 11 bases in the middle. The CDR3 runs to 14 residues. Germline CDR1 MNHEY, CDR2 SVGEGT. The CDR3 nucleotides are TGTGCCAGCAGTTACGGTGGAGGGGGCAATGAGCAGTTCTTC. Residues: CASSYGGGGNEQFF.

This clonotype was counted between two and nine times. The rearrangement joins TRBV20-1 to TRBJ2-3; tentatively, D is TRBD2 (5 bases). Looked up from germline, CDR1 is DFQATT and CDR2 is SNEGSKA (reference sequence). V lost 5 bases, J lost 0 bases, and 15 bases lay in between. The CDR3 length is 15 residues. The CDR3 nucleotides are TGCAGTGCTCCGCGGGCGGAGAGTAGCACAGATACGCAGTATTTT. This gives the protein CSAPRAESSTDTQYF.

This clonotype was recorded many times. The chain is built from TRBV6-5 and TRBJ1-2, with TRBD1 matching over 7 bases. The V gene's germline CDR1 is MNHEY and CDR2 SVGAGI. The V and J ends lost 6 bases and 6 bases, in that order; junction bases with no gene match: 10. The CDR3 extends over 14 amino acids. Written as DNA, the CDR3 is TGTGCCAGCAGCCGCACGCAGGGGGTAGATGGCTACACCTTC. This translates into CASSRTQGVDGYTF.

This clonotype turned up a few times. This sequence joins TRBV9 and TRBJ2-1, with a possible D match to TRBD2 (7 bases). Deletions cut 4 bases from V and 8 bases from J, with 19 bases between. The CDR3 has 15 amino acids. Germline V gene lookup returns CDR1 SGDLS and CDR2 YYNGEE. CDR3 in amino acids: CASSPAGGGRDEQFF. The CDR3 nucleotides are TGTGCCAGCAGCCCCGCTGGGGGGGGCAGGGATGAGCAGTTCTTC.

This clonotype has a count of ten or more. The chain joins TRBV12-3 or TRBV12-4 to TRBJ2-1; D remains unclear. This CDR3 is built from 14 residues. V lost 5 bases and J 6 bases, leaving 14 bases between the germline ends. CDR3 DNA: TGTGCCAGCAGTCTGCGATCCCCGGGCAATGAGCAGTTCTTC. It encodes CASSLRSPGNEQFF.

Many counts were recorded for this clonotype. The CDR3 here is CASAGGRPLSGNTIYF. As DNA, the CDR3 is TGTGCCAGCGCCGGCGGCCGACCGCTCTCGGGAAACACCATATATTTT. The chain has TRBV6-5 and TRBJ1-3; no definite D call. In germline, CDR1 is MNHEY, CDR2 SVGAGI. The V end lost 8 bases, the J end lost 4 bases, and 21 bases lay between the germline ends. The CDR3 consists of 16 residues.

This clonotype was observed many times. V gene TRBV20-1 combines with J gene TRBJ1-1; 7 bases agree with TRBD1. CDR1 and CDR2 (germline): DFQATT, SNEGSKA (reference sequence). There are 14 residues in the CDR3. V was clipped by 5 bases and J by 5 bases; unmatched bases: 11. CDR3 amino acids: CSARAGGRLTEAFF. In DNA, the CDR3 is TGCAGTGCTCGCGCAGGGGGGAGGTTAACTGAAGCTTTCTTT.

This clonotype was found many times. J is TRBJ2-3 and V is TRBV7-2, with D maybe TRBD2 (7 bases). CDR1 and CDR2 (germline): SGHTA, FQGNSA. The CDR3 has 16 residues. V lost 5 bases and J 2 bases, leaving 17 bases between the germline ends. CDR3 sequence reads: CASSQMGGGLTDTQYF. For the CDR3, the DNA is TGTGCCAGCAGCCAGATGGGCGGGGGCCTCACAGATACGCAGTATTTT.

This clonotype was seen repeatedly, ten times or more. This chain uses TRBV9 with TRBJ1-3, with D unclear. The V end lost 6 bases, the J end lost 2 bases, and 12 bases lay between the germline ends. The CDR3 runs to 14 residues. CDR1 is SGDLS, CDR2 YYNGEE, per germline. CDR3 nucleotides: TGTGCCAGCACCGCCGGCGCAGCTGGAAACACCATATATTTT. Amino acids: CASTAGAAGNTIYF.

The CDR3 DNA reads as TGCGCCAGCAGCCAAGATCGAGGGGCGAACACCATATATTTT. Its protein is CASSQDRGANTIYF. The gene calls are TRBV4-3 and TRBJ1-3, with D possibly matching TRBD1 (5 bases). Trimming stripped 0 bases from V and 7 bases from J, with 10 bases between. CDR3 length: 14 residues. Germline loops: CDR1 LGHNA, CDR2 YSLEER.

There are a few counts of this clonotype. The chain employs TRBV24-1 and TRBJ2-1; TRBD1 matches at 8 bases. Germline V gene lookup returns CDR1 KGHDR and CDR2 SFDVKD. The junction had 8 bases not matched to a gene; V was cut back by 3 bases and J by 8 bases. The CDR3 is made up of 15 amino acids. CDR3 DNA sequence: TGTGCCACCAGTGATCCGGGACAGGTAAGGGATGAGCAGTTCTTC. Its protein product is CATSDPGQVRDEQFF.

This clonotype was seen many times. J is TRBJ2-3 and V is TRBV12-3 or TRBV12-4; 7 bases line up with TRBD2. The CDR3 extends over 16 amino acids. V lost 6 bases to trimming and J lost 2 bases; unmatched junction nucleotides: 11. The CDR3 region has the DNA TGTGCCAGCAGCCCCCGGGTTGCGGGGGTCACAGATACGCAGTATTTT. Its translation: CASSPRVAGVTDTQYF.

This clonotype has more than one count but fewer than ten. The V call is TRBV9, the J call TRBJ1-3; D gene unclear. The CDR3 runs 14 residues. Germline V gene lookup returns CDR1 SGDLS and CDR2 YYNGEE. V was shortened by 0 bases and J by 4 bases, with 8 bases between the two germline ends. The CDR3 loop reads CASSVGTVGNTIYF. CDR3 bases: TGTGCCAGCAGCGTAGGGACGGTCGGAAACACCATATATTTT. The whole variable domain, filled in from reference TRBV9 and TRBJ1-3, reads DSGVTQTPKHLITATGQRVTLRCSPRSGDLSVYWYQQSLDQGLQFLIQYYNGEERAKGNILERFSAQQFPDLHSELNLSSLELGDSALYFCASSVGTVGNTIYFGEGSWLTVV.

The chain couples TRBV5-8 to TRBJ2-7; TRBD1 matches 7 bases. With V trimmed by 4 bases and J by 5 bases, 12 bases remained unmatched. Germline CDR1 SGHTS, CDR2 YDEGEE. The CDR3 totals 15 residues. CDR3 in amino acids: CASSPETGLRDEQYF. CDR3 coding DNA: TGTGCCAGCAGCCCTGAGACAGGGTTAAGGGACGAGCAGTACTTC.

This clonotype showed up many times. This chain joins TRBV7-2 and TRBJ2-4; D may be TRBD1 (5 bases). V dropped 5 bases and J dropped 7 bases, with 12 bases sitting between them. The length of the CDR3 is 13 residues. Germline loops: CDR1 SGHTA, CDR2 FQGNSA. This chain's CDR3 is CASSPQGGNIQYF. The CDR3 DNA follows: TGTGCCAGCAGCCCCCAGGGTGGCAACATTCAGTACTTC.

Many counts were recorded for this clonotype. The chain uses TRBV27 and TRBJ1-6; weak D call: TRBD1 (6 bases). V lost 3 bases and J lost 0, with 9 bases in between. The CDR3 runs 16 residues. Germline-derived CDR1 and CDR2 are MNHEY and SMNVEV (reference sequence). The CDR3 coding sequence is TGTGCCAGCAGTTTCGGGGGCGGCTCCTATAATTCACCCCTCCACTTT. It is translated as CASSFGGGSYNSPLHF.

V gene TRBV10-3 combines with J gene TRBJ2-1; D gene uncertain. Trimming left V 2 bases short and J 1 base short, with 12 bases between. Germline V CDR1 and CDR2: ENHRY, SYGVKD. CDR3 length equals 16 residues. In nucleotides, the CDR3 is TGTGCCATCAGTGAGGGGCCGGGCGGTTCCTACAATGAGCAGTTCTTC. This sequence encodes CAISEGPGGSYNEQFF.

This clonotype was detected many times. The CDR3 DNA reads as TGTGCCAGCAACCCTACAGGACTACCTGGAAACACCATATATTTT. As protein: CASNPTGLPGNTIYF. The chain couples TRBV2 to TRBJ1-3; D might be TRBD1 (5 bases). Germline lookup yields CDR1 SNHLY and CDR2 FYNNEI. The CDR3 spans 15 residues. The V end was cut by 7 bases, the J end by 2 bases, with 15 bases between.

Many counts were recorded for this clonotype. The chain employs TRBV29-1 and TRBJ2-3; D tentatively fits TRBD1 or TRBD2 (6 bases each). Trimming took 5 bases from V and 4 from J, leaving 16 bases between them. This CDR3 has 14 residues. CDR1 and CDR2 from the germline V gene are SQVTM and ANQGSEA. The DNA of the CDR3 is TGCAGCGTTATGGAGGGGGGTGGCGCAGATACGCAGTATTTT. It yields the protein CSVMEGGGADTQYF.